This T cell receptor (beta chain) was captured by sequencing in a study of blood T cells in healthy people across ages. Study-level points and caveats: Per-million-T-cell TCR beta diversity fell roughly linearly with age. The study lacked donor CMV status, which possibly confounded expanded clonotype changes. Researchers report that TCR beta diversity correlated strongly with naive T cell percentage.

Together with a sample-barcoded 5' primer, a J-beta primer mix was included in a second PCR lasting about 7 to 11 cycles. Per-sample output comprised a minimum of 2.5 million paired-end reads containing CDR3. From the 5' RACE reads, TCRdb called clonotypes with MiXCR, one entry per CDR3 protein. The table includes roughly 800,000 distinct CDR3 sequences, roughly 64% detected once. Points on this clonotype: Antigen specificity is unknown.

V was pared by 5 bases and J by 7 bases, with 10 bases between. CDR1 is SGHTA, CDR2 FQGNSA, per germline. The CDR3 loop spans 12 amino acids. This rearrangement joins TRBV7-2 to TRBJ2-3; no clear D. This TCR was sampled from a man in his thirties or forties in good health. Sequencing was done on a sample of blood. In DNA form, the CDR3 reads TGTGCCAGCAGCCAACTGATCCATACGCAGTATTTT. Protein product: CASSQLIHTQYF.